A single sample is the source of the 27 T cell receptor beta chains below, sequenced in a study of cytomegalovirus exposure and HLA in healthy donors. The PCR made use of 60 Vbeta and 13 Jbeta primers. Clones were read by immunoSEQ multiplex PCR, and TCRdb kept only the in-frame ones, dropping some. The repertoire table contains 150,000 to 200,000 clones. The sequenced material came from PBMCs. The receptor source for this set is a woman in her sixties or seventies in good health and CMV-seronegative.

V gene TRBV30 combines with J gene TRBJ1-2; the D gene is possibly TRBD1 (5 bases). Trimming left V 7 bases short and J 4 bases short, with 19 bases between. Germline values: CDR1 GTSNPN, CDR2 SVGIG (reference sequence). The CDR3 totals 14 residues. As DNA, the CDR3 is TGTGCCTTATATTTGGGCCAGGGCTTCTATGGCTACACCTTC. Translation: CALYLGQGFYGYTF.

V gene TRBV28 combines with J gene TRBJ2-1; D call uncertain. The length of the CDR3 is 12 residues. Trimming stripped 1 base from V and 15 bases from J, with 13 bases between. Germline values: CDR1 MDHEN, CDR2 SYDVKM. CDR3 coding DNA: TGTGCCAGCAGTTTATTGTCGAGAGCTTTGTTCTTC. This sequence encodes CASSLLSRALFF.

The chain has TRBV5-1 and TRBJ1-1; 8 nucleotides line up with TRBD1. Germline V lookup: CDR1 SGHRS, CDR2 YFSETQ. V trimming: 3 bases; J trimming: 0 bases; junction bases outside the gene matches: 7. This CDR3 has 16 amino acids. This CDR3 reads CASSSRGRGVNTEAFF. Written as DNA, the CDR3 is TGCGCCAGCAGCTCCAGGGGGCGGGGTGTGAACACTGAAGCTTTCTTT.

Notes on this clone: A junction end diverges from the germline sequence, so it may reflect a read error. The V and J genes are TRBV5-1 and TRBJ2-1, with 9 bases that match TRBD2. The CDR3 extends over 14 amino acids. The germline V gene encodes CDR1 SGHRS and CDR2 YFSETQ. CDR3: CASCLSGGTNEQFF. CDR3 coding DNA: TGCGCCAGCTGCTTAAGCGGGGGGACCAATGAGCAGTTCTTC.

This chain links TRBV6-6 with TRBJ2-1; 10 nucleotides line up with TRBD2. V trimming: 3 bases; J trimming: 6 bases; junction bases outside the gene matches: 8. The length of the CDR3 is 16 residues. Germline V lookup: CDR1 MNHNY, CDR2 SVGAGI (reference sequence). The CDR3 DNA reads TGTGCCAGCAGTTATAAAAGCGGGGGGGCCGGCAATGAGCAGTTCTTC. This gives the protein CASSYKSGGAGNEQFF.

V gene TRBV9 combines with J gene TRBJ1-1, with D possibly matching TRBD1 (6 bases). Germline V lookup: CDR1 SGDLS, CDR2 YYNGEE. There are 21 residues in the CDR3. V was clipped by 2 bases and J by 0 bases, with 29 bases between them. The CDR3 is CASSVVPQYGNRVPMNTEAFF. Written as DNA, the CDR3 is TGTGCCAGCAGCGTCGTTCCGCAATATGGTAACAGGGTGCCCATGAACACTGAAGCTTTCTTT.

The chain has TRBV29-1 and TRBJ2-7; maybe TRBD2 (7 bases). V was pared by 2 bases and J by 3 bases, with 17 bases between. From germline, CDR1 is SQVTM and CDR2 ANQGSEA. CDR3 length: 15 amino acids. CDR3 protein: CSVERGGAERYEQYF. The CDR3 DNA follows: TGCAGCGTTGAAAGGGGGGGCGCGGAGCGCTACGAGCAGTACTTC.

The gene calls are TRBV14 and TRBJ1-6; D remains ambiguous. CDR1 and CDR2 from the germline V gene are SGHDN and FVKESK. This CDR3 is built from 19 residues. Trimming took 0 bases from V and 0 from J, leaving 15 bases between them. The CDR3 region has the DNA TGTGCCAGCAGCCAAGATATCCGCTTACGTAGCTCCTATAATTCACCCCTCCACTTT. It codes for CASSQDIRLRSSYNSPLHF.

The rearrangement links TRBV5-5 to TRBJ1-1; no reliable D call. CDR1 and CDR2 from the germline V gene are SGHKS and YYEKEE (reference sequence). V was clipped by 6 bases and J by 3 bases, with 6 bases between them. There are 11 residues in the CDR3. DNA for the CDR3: TGTGCCAGCACGGTGGACACTGAAGCTTTCTTT. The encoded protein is CASTVDTEAFF.

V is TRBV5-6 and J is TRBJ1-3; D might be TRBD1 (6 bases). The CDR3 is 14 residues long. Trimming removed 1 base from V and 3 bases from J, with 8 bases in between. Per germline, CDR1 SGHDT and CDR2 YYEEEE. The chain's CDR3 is CASSLIQGGNTIYF. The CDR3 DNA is TGTGCCAGCAGCTTGATACAGGGTGGAAACACCATATATTTT.

The CDR3 here is CASSFGRAGYEQYF. Written as DNA, the CDR3 is TGTGCCAGCAGCTTCGGGAGGGCAGGGTACGAGCAGTACTTC. This chain connects TRBV7-8 to TRBJ2-7; 8 bases map to TRBD2. The V gene end was trimmed by 3 bases and the J gene end by 4 bases; junction bases not matched to a gene: 5. Germline CDR1 and CDR2: SGHVS and FQNEAQ. The CDR3 runs to 14 residues.

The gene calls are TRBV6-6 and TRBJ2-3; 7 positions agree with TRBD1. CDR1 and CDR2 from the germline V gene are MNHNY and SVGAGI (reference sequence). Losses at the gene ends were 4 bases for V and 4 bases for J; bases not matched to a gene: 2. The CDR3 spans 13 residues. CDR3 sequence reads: CASSSQGADTQYF. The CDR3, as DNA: TGTGCCAGCAGTTCCCAGGGGGCAGATACGCAGTATTTT.

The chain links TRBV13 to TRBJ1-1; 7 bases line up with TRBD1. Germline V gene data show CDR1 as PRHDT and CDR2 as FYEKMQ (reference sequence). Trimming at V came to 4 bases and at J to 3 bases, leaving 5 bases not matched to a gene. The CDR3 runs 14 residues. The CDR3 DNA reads TGTGCCAGCAGCTCTTGGGACAGAGACACTGAAGCTTTCTTT. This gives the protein CASSSWDRDTEAFF. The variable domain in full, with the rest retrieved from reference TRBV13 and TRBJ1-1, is AAGVIQSPRHLIKEKRETATLKCYPIPRHDTVYWYQQGPGQDPQFLISFYEKMQSDKGSIPDRFSAQQFSDYHSELNMSSLELGDSALYFCASSSWDRDTEAFFGQGTRLTVV.

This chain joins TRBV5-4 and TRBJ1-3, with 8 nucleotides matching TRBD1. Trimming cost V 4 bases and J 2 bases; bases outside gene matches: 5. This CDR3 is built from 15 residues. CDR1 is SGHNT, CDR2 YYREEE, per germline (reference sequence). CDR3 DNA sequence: TGTGCCAGCAGCCCAGGGGGCAAGGCTGGAAACACCATATATTTT. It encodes CASSPGGKAGNTIYF. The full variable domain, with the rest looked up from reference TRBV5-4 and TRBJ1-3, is ETGVTQSPTHLIKTRGQQVTLRCSSQSGHNTVSWYQQALGQGPQFIFQYYREEENGRGNFPPRFSGLQFPNYSSELNVNALELDDSALYLCASSPGGKAGNTIYFGEGSWLTVV.

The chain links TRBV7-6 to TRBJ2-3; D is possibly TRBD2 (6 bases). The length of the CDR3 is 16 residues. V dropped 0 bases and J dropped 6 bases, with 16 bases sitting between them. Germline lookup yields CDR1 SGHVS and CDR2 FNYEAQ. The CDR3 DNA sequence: TGTGCCAGCAGCTTAGCACGAGGAGGGCCGGGTGATACGCAGTATTTT. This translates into CASSLARGGPGDTQYF.

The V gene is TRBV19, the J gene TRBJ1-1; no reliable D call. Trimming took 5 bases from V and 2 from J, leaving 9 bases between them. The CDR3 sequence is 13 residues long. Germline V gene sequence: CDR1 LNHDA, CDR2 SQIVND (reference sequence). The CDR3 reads CASSSYSNTEAFF. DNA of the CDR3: TGTGCCAGTAGTTCGTACTCTAACACTGAAGCTTTCTTT.

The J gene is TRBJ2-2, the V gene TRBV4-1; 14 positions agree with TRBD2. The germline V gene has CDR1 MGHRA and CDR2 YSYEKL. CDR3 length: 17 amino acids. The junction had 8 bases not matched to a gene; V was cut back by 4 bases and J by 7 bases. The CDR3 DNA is TGCGCCAGCAGCCCGGGACTAGCGGGAGACGGAGGCGGGGAGCTGTTTTTT. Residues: CASSPGLAGDGGGELFF.

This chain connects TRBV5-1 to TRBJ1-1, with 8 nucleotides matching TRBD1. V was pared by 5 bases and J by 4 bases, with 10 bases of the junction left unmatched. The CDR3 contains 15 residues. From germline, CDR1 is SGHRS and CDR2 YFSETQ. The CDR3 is CASRVEQGGSTEAFF. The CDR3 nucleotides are TGCGCCAGCAGGGTAGAACAGGGGGGAAGCACTGAAGCTTTCTTT. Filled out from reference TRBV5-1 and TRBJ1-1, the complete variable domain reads KAGVTQTPRYLIKTRGQQVTLSCSPISGHRSVSWYQQTPGQGLQFLFEYFSETQRNKGNFPGRFSGRQFSNSRSEMNVSTLELGDSALYLCASRVEQGGSTEAFFGQGTRLTVV.

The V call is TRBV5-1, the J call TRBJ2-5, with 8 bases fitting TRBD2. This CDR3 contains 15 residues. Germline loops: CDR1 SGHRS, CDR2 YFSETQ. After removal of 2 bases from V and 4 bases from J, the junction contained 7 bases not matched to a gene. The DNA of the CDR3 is TGCGCCAGCAGCTTCGAGGGAGCGGGGGTAGAGACCCAGTACTTC. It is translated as CASSFEGAGVETQYF.

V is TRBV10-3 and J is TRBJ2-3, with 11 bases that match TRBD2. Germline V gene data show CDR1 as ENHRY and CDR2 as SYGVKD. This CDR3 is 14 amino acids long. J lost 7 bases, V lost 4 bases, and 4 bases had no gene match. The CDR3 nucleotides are TGTGCCATCAGTGGGGCTAGCGGGGGGAATACGCAGTATTTT. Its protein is CAISGASGGNTQYF.

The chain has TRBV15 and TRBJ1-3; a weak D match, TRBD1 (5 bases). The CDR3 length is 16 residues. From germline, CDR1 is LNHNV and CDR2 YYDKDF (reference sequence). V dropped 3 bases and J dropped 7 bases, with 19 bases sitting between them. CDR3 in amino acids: CATSRPGEFRGNTIYF. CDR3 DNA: TGTGCCACCAGCAGGCCCGGAGAGTTTCGGGGGAACACCATATATTTT.

The CDR3 sequence: CASSEYAGPGDGYTF. CDR3 sequence (DNA): TGTGCCAGCAGTGAATACGCAGGGCCGGGCGATGGCTACACCTTC. The J gene is TRBJ1-2, the V gene TRBV25-1, with TRBD1 as a possible D gene (5 bases). V lost 0 bases, J lost 6 bases, and 14 bases lay in between. Germline V gene sequence: CDR1 MGHDK, CDR2 SYGVNS. This CDR3 spans 15 amino acids.

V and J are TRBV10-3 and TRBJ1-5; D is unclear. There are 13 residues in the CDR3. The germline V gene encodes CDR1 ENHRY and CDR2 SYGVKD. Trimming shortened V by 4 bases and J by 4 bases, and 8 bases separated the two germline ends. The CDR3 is CAISGTDNQPQHF. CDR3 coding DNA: TGTGCCATCAGTGGTACAGATAATCAGCCCCAGCATTTT.

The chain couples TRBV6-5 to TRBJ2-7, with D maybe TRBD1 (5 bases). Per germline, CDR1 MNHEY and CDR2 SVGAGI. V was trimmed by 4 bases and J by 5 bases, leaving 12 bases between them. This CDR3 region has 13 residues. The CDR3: CASSFPGLNEQYF. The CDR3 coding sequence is TGTGCCAGCAGTTTCCCAGGGTTGAACGAGCAGTACTTC.

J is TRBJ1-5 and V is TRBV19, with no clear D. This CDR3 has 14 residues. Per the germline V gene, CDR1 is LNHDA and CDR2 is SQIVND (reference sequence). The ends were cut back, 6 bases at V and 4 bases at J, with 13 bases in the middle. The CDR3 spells CASSLLGGNQPQHF. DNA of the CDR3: TGTGCCAGTAGCCTCTTGGGCGGGAATCAGCCCCAGCATTTT.

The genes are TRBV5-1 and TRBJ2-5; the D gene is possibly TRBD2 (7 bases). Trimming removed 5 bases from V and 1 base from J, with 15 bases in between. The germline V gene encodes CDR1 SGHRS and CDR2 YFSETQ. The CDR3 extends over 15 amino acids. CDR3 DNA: TGCGCCAGCAGTCTGATGGGGGGGGCCCAAGAGACCCAGTACTTC. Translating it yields CASSLMGGAQETQYF.

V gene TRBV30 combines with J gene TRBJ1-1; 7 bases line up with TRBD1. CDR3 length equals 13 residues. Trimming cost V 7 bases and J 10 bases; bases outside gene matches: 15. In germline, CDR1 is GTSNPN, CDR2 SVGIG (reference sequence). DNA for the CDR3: TGTGCCTTTCAGGGGGACGGGACTCCACGAGCTTTCTTT. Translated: CAFQGDGTPRAFF.